A single sample is the source of the 5 T cell receptor beta chains below, sequenced in a study of cytomegalovirus exposure and HLA in healthy donors. PCR was performed using 60 Vbeta and 13 Jbeta primers. Generated by immunoSEQ multiplex PCR, the TCRdb table keeps only in-frame clones and is missing some. The sample carries approximately 120,000 clones, around 73% recorded once. The sample taken for sequencing was PBMCs. Receptors originate from a man aged 35-49 years in good health and CMV-seronegative.

The genes are TRBV19 and TRBJ1-5, with D hard to call. Germline V gene lookup returns CDR1 LNHDA and CDR2 SQIVND (reference sequence). The CDR3 extends over 14 amino acids. Trimming shortened V by 7 bases and J by 1 base, and 11 bases separated the two germline ends. The CDR3 DNA is TGTGCCAGTAAGCACAGTTACAGCAATCAGCCCCAGCATTTT. Translating it yields CASKHSYSNQPQHF.

This CDR3 reads CASSLADRSQDIQYF. CDR3 sequence (DNA): TGCGCCAGCAGCTTAGCGGACAGGAGCCAGGACATTCAGTACTTC. The rearrangement links TRBV5-1 to TRBJ2-4; 7 positions match TRBD1. V lost 2 bases and J lost 8; bases outside the gene matches: 10. CDR1 and CDR2 from the germline V gene are SGHRS and YFSETQ. The CDR3 runs to 15 residues.

Concerning this clone: This specimen includes other DNA sequences encoding the same CDR3. This sequence joins TRBV5-1 and TRBJ1-6; D call uncertain. V lost 0 bases to trimming and J lost 5 bases, with 6 bases between them. The germline gives CDR1 SGHRS, CDR2 YFSETQ. The CDR3 contains 14 residues. CDR3 in amino acids: CASSLGQDNSPLHF. DNA of the CDR3: TGCGCCAGCAGCTTGGGGCAGGATAATTCACCCCTCCACTTT.

The chain carries TRBV5-6 and TRBJ2-4, with D possibly being TRBD1 (5 bases). This CDR3 region has 14 residues. Germline values: CDR1 SGHDT, CDR2 YYEEEE. V lost 4 bases and J lost 6, with 14 bases in between. CDR3 in DNA: TGTGCCAGCAGCCCCCAGGGTTCCCTAAACATTCAGTACTTC. This gives the protein CASSPQGSLNIQYF.

Only one count was recorded for this clone. The chain joins TRBV7-9 to TRBJ1-4; 9 bases match TRBD1. CDR3 size: 18 residues. V gave up 0 bases and J gave up 5 bases; unmatched junction bases: 10. Germline V gene data show CDR1 as SEHNR and CDR2 as FQNEAQ (reference sequence). Here the CDR3 DNA reads TGTGCCAGCAGCTTAGCGACAGGGGGACTTCAGAGGAATGAAAAACTGTTTTTT. This codes for CASSLATGGLQRNEKLFF.